This TCR beta chain originates from a study of metastatic and nonmetastatic thyroid tumors. Study-wide context: Where malignant and benign thyroid patients were concerned, repertoires were compared across blood and tumor or nodule tissue.

This clone came up a few times. Its cognate antigen is unknown. Study results and limitations: In blood and tumor, TCR beta diversity was reportedly significantly higher in malignant thyroid tumors than in benign nodules.

The V and J ends lost 2 bases and 6 bases respectively, with 7 bases between them. CDR3 length: 12 residues. Not a single patient had been given any form of treatment at any point before undergoing thyroid surgery. How the authors handled the data: The study's classifier, a distant-metastasis tool for papillary thyroid cancer, was built using CDR3 differences across clinicopathological groups. TCRdb reanalyzed the PCR reads with MiXCR. Here the V and J calls rest on TCRdb's processing, not on the authors' analysis. This sample yields around 8,400 clones, of which over 35% are seen a single time; 30% to 40% belongs to the top ten.

Sequenced material: tumor tissue. This TCR came from a male donor with papillary thyroid cancer or a benign thyroid nodule (not recorded which). Some clones in this sample may be carry-over from other donors' samples. J is TRBJ1-1 and V is TRBV12-3 or TRBV12-4; possibly TRBD1 for D (6 bases). CDR3 residues: CASSLTGSEAFF. The CDR3 DNA follows: TGTGCCAGCAGTTTAACAGGGTCTGAAGCTTTCTTT.